The 31 T cell receptor beta chains in this list originate from one sample, sequenced in a study of blood T cell repertoires in COVID-19. The table came from immunoSEQ multiplex PCR; TCRdb's copy has only in-frame clones and leaves some out. Among over 200,000 clones, over 75% were seen once, and the ten largest hold about 3.5%. Sequenced sample: PBMCs or T cells enriched from blood (not recorded which). These receptors originate from a woman aged 30 to 39 who had been exposed to COVID-19.

The chain carries TRBV4-1 and TRBJ1-2; D is perhaps TRBD1 (6 bases). The germline V gene has CDR1 MGHRA and CDR2 YSYEKL. The ends were cut back, 0 bases at V and 4 bases at J, with 15 bases in the middle. The CDR3 sequence is 16 residues long. The CDR3 coding sequence is TGCGCCAGCAGCCAAGATGAAGGGACAAGAAGCTATGGCTACACCTTC. Protein: CASSQDEGTRSYGYTF.

In nucleotides, the CDR3 is TGTGCCAGCAGCTTGGGGGCAGAAGAAAAACTGTTTTTT. It yields the protein CASSLGAEEKLFF. The chain carries TRBV5-4 and TRBJ1-4, with D hard to call. The CDR3 totals 13 residues. In germline, CDR1 is SGHNT, CDR2 YYREEE (reference sequence). V lost 0 bases and J lost 8, with 8 bases in between.

The chain joins TRBV9 to TRBJ2-5; D perhaps matches TRBD1 (6 bases). Germline CDR1 and CDR2: SGDLS and YYNGEE. This CDR3 spans 14 amino acids. V lost 4 bases and J lost 0, with 10 bases in between. CDR3 sequence: CASSPGTYQETQYF. In nucleotides, the CDR3 is TGTGCCAGCAGCCCCGGGACATACCAAGAGACCCAGTACTTC. Filled out from reference TRBV9 and TRBJ2-5, the complete variable domain reads DSGVTQTPKHLITATGQRVTLRCSPRSGDLSVYWYQQSLDQGLQFLIQYYNGEERAKGNILERFSAQQFPDLHSELNLSSLELGDSALYFCASSPGTYQETQYFGPGTRLLVL.

The chain combines TRBV5-7 with TRBJ1-4, with 7 bases matching TRBD1. TRBV5-7 is reported as an ORF; its role is uncertain. J gave up 5 bases and V 1 base, and 5 bases lay outside the gene matches. This CDR3 is 15 amino acids long. The CDR3 sequence is CASSLRDSLNEKLFF. The CDR3, as DNA: TGTGCCAGCAGCTTGAGGGACAGCTTAAATGAAAAACTGTTTTTT.

The chain carries TRBV19 and TRBJ1-6, with no clear D. Germline CDR1 is LNHDA and CDR2 is SQIVND (reference sequence). The CDR3 has 14 residues. V shed 3 bases and J shed 5 bases, with 8 bases lying between them. The DNA of the CDR3 is TGTGCCAGTAGTATGGCGGGGAATAATTCACCCCTCCACTTT. Its translation is CASSMAGNNSPLHF.

V and J are TRBV2 and TRBJ2-1, with D uncertain. The CDR3 loop spans 11 amino acids. Between the trimmed V and J ends, which lost 4 bases and 10 bases, there was a span of 8 bases. The germline CDR1 and CDR2 sequences are SNHLY and FYNNEI. The CDR3 nucleotides are TGTGCCAGCAGTGTGCGACAAGAGCAGTTCTTC. As protein: CASSVRQEQFF.

The chain couples TRBV5-6 to TRBJ2-7; TRBD2 matches 10 bases. With V trimmed by 4 bases and J by 4 bases, 8 bases remained unmatched. Germline assignment: CDR1 SGHDT and CDR2 YYEEEE. The CDR3 spans 15 residues. The CDR3 DNA reads as TGTGCCAGCAGCGCGGGGACTAGCGCCGCTTACGAGCAGTACTTC. It is translated as CASSAGTSAAYEQYF.

The chain has TRBV9 and TRBJ1-2; D unclear. Germline CDR1 is SGDLS and CDR2 is YYNGEE. Deletions cut 0 bases from V and 2 bases from J, with 5 bases between. The CDR3 sequence is 13 residues long. This CDR3 reads CASSVGVNYGYTF. The CDR3 DNA follows: TGTGCCAGCAGCGTAGGAGTAAACTATGGCTACACCTTC.

The chain links TRBV30 to TRBJ1-3, with D possibly TRBD1 on 5 matching bases. Trimming pared 2 bases from V and 0 bases from J, leaving 8 bases between. Germline V gives CDR1 GTSNPN, CDR2 SVGIG (reference sequence). This CDR3 is built from 14 residues. CDR3: CAWSQGPSGNTIYF. The CDR3 nucleotides are TGTGCCTGGAGTCAGGGTCCCTCTGGAAACACCATATATTTT. The full variable domain, rest sourced from reference TRBV30 and TRBJ1-3, is SQTIHQWPATLVQPVGSPLSLECTVEGTSNPNLYWYRQAAGRGLQLLFYSVGIGQISSEVPQNLSASRPQDRQFILSSKKLLLSDSGFYLCAWSQGPSGNTIYFGEGSWLTVV.

V and J are TRBV29-1 and TRBJ2-1; maybe TRBD2 (6 bases). CDR3 length: 13 residues. V lost 7 bases and J lost 5, with 15 bases in between. Germline assignment: CDR1 SQVTM and CDR2 ANQGSEA. The CDR3 loop reads CSGGLGSDNEQFF. The CDR3 DNA sequence: TGCAGCGGGGGACTGGGTAGCGACAATGAGCAGTTCTTC.

This rearrangement joins TRBV7-7 to TRBJ2-3, with 11 bases lining up with TRBD2. This CDR3 is 16 amino acids long. After removal of 5 bases from V and 0 bases from J, the junction contained 4 bases not matched to a gene. CDR1 is SSHAT, CDR2 FNYEAQ, per germline (reference sequence). CDR3 DNA sequence: TGTGCCAGCAGCAAAGGGACTAGCGGAAGCACAGATACGCAGTATTTT. Protein sequence: CASSKGTSGSTDTQYF.

This chain links TRBV11-2 with TRBJ1-3; D remains ambiguous. V shed 6 bases and J shed 4 bases, with 10 bases lying between them. The CDR3 spans 13 residues. The germline gives CDR1 SGHAT, CDR2 FQNNGV. This CDR3 reads CASRSAGGNTIYF. The CDR3 DNA is TGTGCCAGCAGATCCGCCGGGGGAAACACCATATATTTT.

V and J are TRBV30 and TRBJ2-1; perhaps TRBD2 as D (8 bases). In germline, CDR1 is GTSNPN, CDR2 SVGIG (reference sequence). This CDR3 has 18 residues. The V end was cut by 0 bases, the J end by 7 bases, with 25 bases between. The CDR3 DNA is TGTGCCTGGAGTGTACGTTGGCAGGGGGGGACTAGTAAAAATGAGCAGTTCTTC. The encoded protein is CAWSVRWQGGTSKNEQFF.

This clone was counted a few times. The chain recombines TRBV24-1 with TRBJ2-1; no firm D call. This CDR3 region has 14 residues. Looked up from germline, CDR1 is KGHDR and CDR2 is SFDVKD. Trimming took off 0 bases at V and 6 bases at J, with 8 bases between the two ends. CDR3 protein: CATSDLSRVNEQFF. Written as DNA, the CDR3 is TGTGCCACCAGTGATTTGTCCCGAGTCAATGAGCAGTTCTTC.

DNA of the CDR3: TGCGCCAGCAGGGGTACTAGCGGGAGGGCCTGGAGCTCCTACAATGAGCAGTTCTTC. It codes for CASRGTSGRAWSSYNEQFF. The rearrangement uses TRBV10-2 and TRBJ2-1, with 13 bases fitting TRBD2. With V trimmed by 6 bases and J by 0 bases, 11 bases remained unmatched. Looked up from germline, CDR1 is WSHSY and CDR2 is SAAADI. This CDR3 region has 19 residues.

The chain employs TRBV3-1 (or the pseudogene TRBV3-2) and TRBJ2-3; 8 bases are shared with TRBD2. Germline CDR1 reads LGHDT; CDR2 reads YNNKEL (reference sequence). The V gene end was trimmed by 4 bases and the J gene end by 3 bases; junction bases not matched to a gene: 21. CDR3 length: 20 amino acids. The CDR3 DNA follows: TGTGCCAGCAGCCCCTACCTTAACAGGAAAGGACTAGCCGGGACAGATACGCAGTATTTT. Its protein is CASSPYLNRKGLAGTDTQYF.

The chain is built from TRBV5-1 and TRBJ2-1, with 7 bases lining up with TRBD2. CDR3 size: 16 residues. Trimming at V came to 4 bases and at J to 4 bases, leaving 11 bases not matched to a gene. Germline CDR1 reads SGHRS; CDR2 reads YFSETQ. CDR3 sequence: CASSPWRESSYNEQFF. The CDR3, as DNA: TGCGCCAGCAGCCCCTGGCGGGAGAGCTCTTACAATGAGCAGTTCTTC.

This clone was seen just once. The rearrangement links TRBV9 to TRBJ2-7; weak D call: TRBD1 (6 bases). CDR3 size: 14 residues. The germline CDR1 and CDR2 sequences are SGDLS and YYNGEE. V dropped 2 bases and J dropped 3 bases, with 12 bases sitting between them. The CDR3: CASSVGTFDYEQYF. In DNA, the CDR3 is TGTGCCAGCAGCGTCGGGACATTTGACTACGAGCAGTACTTC.

The chain uses TRBV4-1 and TRBJ2-1; 8 bases line up with TRBD2. CDR1 MGHRA and CDR2 YSYEKL come from the germline V gene. V shed 6 bases, J shed 3 bases, and the junction held 10 bases outside the gene matches. CDR3 size: 16 residues. The CDR3 DNA is TGCGCCAGCAGAACTACGCGGGGGGACCACTACAATGAGCAGTTCTTC. Translated: CASRTTRGDHYNEQFF.

This chain links TRBV19 with TRBJ1-2; the match to TRBD1 covers 7 bases. From germline, CDR1 is LNHDA and CDR2 SQIVND (reference sequence). The junction had 8 bases not matched to a gene; V was cut back by 6 bases and J by 4 bases. The CDR3 extends over 14 amino acids. The CDR3 reads CASRPGTEIYGYTF. In DNA form, the CDR3 reads TGTGCCAGTAGACCGGGGACAGAAATCTATGGCTACACCTTC.

CDR3 in DNA: TGTGCCAGCAGTTCCGGGACAGGGAATCTGGAGACCCAGTACTTC. It encodes CASSSGTGNLETQYF. The chain employs TRBV6-2 or TRBV6-3 and TRBJ2-5, with 9 bases aligning to TRBD1. The CDR3 has 15 amino acids. Germline lookup yields CDR1 MNHEY and CDR2 SVGEGT. J lost 5 bases, V lost 4 bases, and 8 bases had no gene match.

This clone has just a few counts. J is TRBJ2-1 and V is TRBV27; 14 bases are a match to TRBD2. Looked up from germline, CDR1 is MNHEY and CDR2 is SMNVEV (reference sequence). V gave up 4 bases and J gave up 7 bases; unmatched junction bases: 6. The CDR3 covers 16 residues. The CDR3 DNA follows: TGTGCCAGCAGTTCCCCCGGGACTAGCGGGAGAAATGAGCAGTTCTTC. Its translation is CASSSPGTSGRNEQFF.

The V and J genes are TRBV9 and TRBJ2-3; TRBD1 agrees at 10 bases. Per the germline V gene, CDR1 is SGDLS and CDR2 is YYNGEE. The ends lost 0 bases at V and 0 bases at J; junction bases unmatched: 1. The CDR3 totals 16 residues. The CDR3 sequence is CASSVGTGGSTDTQYF. CDR3 nucleotide sequence: TGTGCCAGCAGCGTAGGGACAGGGGGTAGCACAGATACGCAGTATTTT.

This clone was observed once. V gene TRBV29-1 combines with J gene TRBJ2-1; D is perhaps TRBD2 (5 bases). The CDR3 runs to 15 residues. With 6 bases removed from V and 0 bases from J, the gap between germline ends came to 15 bases. Germline V gene sequence: CDR1 SQVTM, CDR2 ANQGSEA. CDR3 DNA: TGCAGCGTGGGAGACACCCGGAGCTCCTACAATGAGCAGTTCTTC. Translation gives CSVGDTRSSYNEQFF.

This chain joins TRBV9 and TRBJ2-3, with no clear D. Trimming pared 1 base from V and 2 bases from J, leaving 8 bases between. CDR3 length equals 14 residues. Germline V CDR1 and CDR2: SGDLS, YYNGEE. The DNA for the CDR3 is TGTGCCAGCAGCGTAAGAAGCGCCACAGATACGCAGTATTTT. It yields the protein CASSVRSATDTQYF.

The rearrangement links TRBV28 to TRBJ2-5; D is unclear. The ends were cut back, 6 bases at V and 2 bases at J, with 13 bases in the middle. This CDR3 is 14 amino acids long. CDR1 and CDR2 (germline): MDHEN, SYDVKM. CDR3: CASSRYSVQETQYF. For the CDR3, the DNA is TGTGCCAGCAGCCGCTATTCGGTGCAAGAGACCCAGTACTTC. The complete variable domain, with remaining parts taken from reference TRBV28 and TRBJ2-5, reads DVKVTQSSRYLVKRTGEKVFLECVQDMDHENMFWYRQDPGLGLRLIYFSYDVKMKEKGDIPEGYSVSREKKERFSLILESASTNQTSMYLCASSRYSVQETQYFGPGTRLLVL.

The gene calls are TRBV3-1 (or the pseudogene TRBV3-2) and TRBJ1-5; D gene uncertain. Looked up from germline, CDR1 is LGHDT and CDR2 is YNNKEL (reference sequence). The CDR3 sequence is 14 residues long. Trimming cost V 1 base and J 5 bases, with 9 bases left between them. The CDR3 spells CASSQVPTDQPQHF. As DNA, the CDR3 is TGTGCCAGCAGCCAAGTTCCAACTGATCAGCCCCAGCATTTT.

The chain is built from TRBV25-1 and TRBJ1-2, with D tentatively TRBD1 (6 bases). The CDR3 totals 12 residues. The germline V gene encodes CDR1 MGHDK and CDR2 SYGVNS. Deletions cut 7 bases from V and 2 bases from J, with 8 bases between. CDR3 residues: CASTQGNYGYTF. The CDR3 nucleotides read TGTGCCAGCACTCAGGGGAACTATGGCTACACCTTC.

The sample holds one count of this clone. This chain joins TRBV3-1 (or the pseudogene TRBV3-2) and TRBJ2-1, with 11 bases lining up with TRBD2. J lost 6 bases, V lost 0 bases, and 7 bases had no gene match. Germline V gene sequence: CDR1 LGHDT, CDR2 YNNKEL (reference sequence). This CDR3 has 17 amino acids. The CDR3 DNA sequence: TGTGCCAGCAGCCAAGATAGCGGGAGGGCCTCAGGCAATGAGCAGTTCTTC. It encodes CASSQDSGRASGNEQFF.

The chain uses TRBV30 and TRBJ1-2; D uncertain. Trimming removed 2 bases from V and 6 bases from J, with 16 bases in between. The CDR3 loop spans 14 amino acids. Germline V gene data show CDR1 as GTSNPN and CDR2 as SVGIG (reference sequence). The CDR3 here is CAWSNFRGSDGYTF. As DNA, the CDR3 is TGTGCCTGGAGTAACTTCCGGGGATCGGATGGCTACACCTTC.

V gene TRBV5-1 combines with J gene TRBJ1-2; D is perhaps TRBD1 (5 bases). The CDR3 extends over 16 amino acids. Trimming left V 4 bases short and J 4 bases short, with 20 bases between. The germline gives CDR1 SGHRS, CDR2 YFSETQ. DNA of the CDR3: TGCGCCAGCAGCCGACGGGGGGAGACTAATTTCTATGGCTACACCTTC. Amino acid sequence: CASSRRGETNFYGYTF.